One sample yielded the 10 T cell receptor beta chains listed below, sequenced in a study of blood T cell repertoires in COVID-19. The data were produced by immunoSEQ multiplex PCR, yet TCRdb's version contains in-frame clones alone and is incomplete. The sample gives approximately 40,000 clones, roughly 81% of which show up once; around 15% is in the top ten. Sequencing was performed on peripheral blood. The receptors shown here come from a human donor in a cohort sampled during active COVID-19.

V gene TRBV24-1 combines with J gene TRBJ2-3, with unresolved D. The CDR3 is 14 residues long. V was trimmed by 3 bases and J by 2 bases, leaving 8 bases between them. CDR1 KGHDR and CDR2 SFDVKD come from the germline V gene. CDR3 sequence reads: CATSDRTHTDTQYF. The CDR3 region has the DNA TGTGCCACCAGTGATAGAACACACACAGATACGCAGTATTTT.

The chain employs TRBV19 and TRBJ1-3; perhaps TRBD1 as D (6 bases). The CDR3 sequence is 17 residues long. Germline V lookup: CDR1 LNHDA, CDR2 SQIVND (reference sequence). V was trimmed by 5 bases and J by 0 bases, leaving 17 bases between them. The CDR3: CASSLGAGGSSGNTIYF. In nucleotides, the CDR3 is TGTGCCAGTAGTCTGGGGGCCGGCGGTTCCTCTGGAAACACCATATATTTT.

The gene calls are TRBV20-1 and TRBJ2-1, with a weak D call TRBD1 (5 bases). Trimming took off 4 bases at V and 7 bases at J, with 8 bases between the two ends. In germline, CDR1 is DFQATT, CDR2 SNEGSKA (reference sequence). CDR3 size: 11 residues. In DNA form, the CDR3 reads TGCAGTGCTAAGGCAGGGAATGAGCAGTTCTTC. Translation: CSAKAGNEQFF.

The gene calls are TRBV4-2 and TRBJ1-4; tentative D call: TRBD1 (5 bases). CDR3 length: 16 residues. With 1 base removed from V and 0 bases from J, the gap between germline ends came to 9 bases. Per the germline V gene, CDR1 is LGHNA and CDR2 is YNFKEQ. The CDR3 DNA is TGTGCCAGCAGCCAAGGGGGGGGATCAACTAATGAAAAACTGTTTTTT. Its protein product is CASSQGGGSTNEKLFF.

CDR3 in DNA: TGCGCCAGCAGCCATCCGGACAGGGGGCTTGGCTACACCTTC. Its translation is CASSHPDRGLGYTF. The chain combines TRBV4-1 with TRBJ1-2, with 11 bases fitting TRBD1. From germline, CDR1 is MGHRA and CDR2 YSYEKL. This CDR3 has 14 amino acids. Unmatched junction bases numbered 4, after V lost 3 bases and J lost 7 bases.

The chain couples TRBV9 to TRBJ2-1; TRBD1 matches 9 bases. V shed 3 bases and J 3 bases; nucleotides not matched to a gene: 4. The germline gives CDR1 SGDLS, CDR2 YYNGEE. The CDR3 runs to 15 residues. CDR3 DNA sequence: TGTGCCAGCAGCGGCGGGGGACAGGGCTACAATGAGCAGTTCTTC. Its protein product is CASSGGGQGYNEQFF.

This clone was seen more than once but under ten times. V is TRBV5-1 and J is TRBJ2-7; 10 bases fit TRBD1. CDR1 and CDR2 (germline): SGHRS, YFSETQ. With 0 bases clipped from V and 0 bases from J, the junction kept 12 bases outside the gene matches. The CDR3 runs to 19 residues. The CDR3 region has the DNA TGCGCCAGCAGCTTGGCTTCTCCCACCGGGACAGGGGTCTCCTACGAGCAGTACTTC. Translated: CASSLASPTGTGVSYEQYF.

J is TRBJ1-2 and V is TRBV9, with D possibly being TRBD1 (5 bases). Trimming left V 4 bases short and J 4 bases short, with 14 bases between. Germline V gene lookup returns CDR1 SGDLS and CDR2 YYNGEE. This CDR3 comprises 14 residues. The CDR3: CASSSRQTIYGYTF. In nucleotides, the CDR3 is TGTGCCAGCAGCTCCCGACAGACCATCTATGGCTACACCTTC.

The chain has TRBV4-1 and TRBJ1-6; 9 bases match TRBD1. J was trimmed by 5 bases and V by 4 bases; bases with no gene match: 9. CDR1 is MGHRA and CDR2 is YSYEKL in the germline V gene. The CDR3 has 17 residues. CDR3 region: CASSPTGQGFNNSPLHF. CDR3 nucleotides: TGCGCCAGCAGCCCCACGGGACAGGGCTTCAATAATTCACCCCTCCACTTT.

The rearrangement joins TRBV13 to TRBJ2-2; D is perhaps TRBD1 (5 bases). The ends were cut back, 2 bases at V and 2 bases at J, with 15 bases in the middle. The CDR3 has 17 residues. The germline gives CDR1 PRHDT, CDR2 FYEKMQ (reference sequence). The CDR3 loop is CASSLFAGQGNTGELFF. The CDR3, as DNA: TGTGCCAGCAGCTTATTTGCTGGGCAGGGAAACACCGGGGAGCTGTTTTTT.